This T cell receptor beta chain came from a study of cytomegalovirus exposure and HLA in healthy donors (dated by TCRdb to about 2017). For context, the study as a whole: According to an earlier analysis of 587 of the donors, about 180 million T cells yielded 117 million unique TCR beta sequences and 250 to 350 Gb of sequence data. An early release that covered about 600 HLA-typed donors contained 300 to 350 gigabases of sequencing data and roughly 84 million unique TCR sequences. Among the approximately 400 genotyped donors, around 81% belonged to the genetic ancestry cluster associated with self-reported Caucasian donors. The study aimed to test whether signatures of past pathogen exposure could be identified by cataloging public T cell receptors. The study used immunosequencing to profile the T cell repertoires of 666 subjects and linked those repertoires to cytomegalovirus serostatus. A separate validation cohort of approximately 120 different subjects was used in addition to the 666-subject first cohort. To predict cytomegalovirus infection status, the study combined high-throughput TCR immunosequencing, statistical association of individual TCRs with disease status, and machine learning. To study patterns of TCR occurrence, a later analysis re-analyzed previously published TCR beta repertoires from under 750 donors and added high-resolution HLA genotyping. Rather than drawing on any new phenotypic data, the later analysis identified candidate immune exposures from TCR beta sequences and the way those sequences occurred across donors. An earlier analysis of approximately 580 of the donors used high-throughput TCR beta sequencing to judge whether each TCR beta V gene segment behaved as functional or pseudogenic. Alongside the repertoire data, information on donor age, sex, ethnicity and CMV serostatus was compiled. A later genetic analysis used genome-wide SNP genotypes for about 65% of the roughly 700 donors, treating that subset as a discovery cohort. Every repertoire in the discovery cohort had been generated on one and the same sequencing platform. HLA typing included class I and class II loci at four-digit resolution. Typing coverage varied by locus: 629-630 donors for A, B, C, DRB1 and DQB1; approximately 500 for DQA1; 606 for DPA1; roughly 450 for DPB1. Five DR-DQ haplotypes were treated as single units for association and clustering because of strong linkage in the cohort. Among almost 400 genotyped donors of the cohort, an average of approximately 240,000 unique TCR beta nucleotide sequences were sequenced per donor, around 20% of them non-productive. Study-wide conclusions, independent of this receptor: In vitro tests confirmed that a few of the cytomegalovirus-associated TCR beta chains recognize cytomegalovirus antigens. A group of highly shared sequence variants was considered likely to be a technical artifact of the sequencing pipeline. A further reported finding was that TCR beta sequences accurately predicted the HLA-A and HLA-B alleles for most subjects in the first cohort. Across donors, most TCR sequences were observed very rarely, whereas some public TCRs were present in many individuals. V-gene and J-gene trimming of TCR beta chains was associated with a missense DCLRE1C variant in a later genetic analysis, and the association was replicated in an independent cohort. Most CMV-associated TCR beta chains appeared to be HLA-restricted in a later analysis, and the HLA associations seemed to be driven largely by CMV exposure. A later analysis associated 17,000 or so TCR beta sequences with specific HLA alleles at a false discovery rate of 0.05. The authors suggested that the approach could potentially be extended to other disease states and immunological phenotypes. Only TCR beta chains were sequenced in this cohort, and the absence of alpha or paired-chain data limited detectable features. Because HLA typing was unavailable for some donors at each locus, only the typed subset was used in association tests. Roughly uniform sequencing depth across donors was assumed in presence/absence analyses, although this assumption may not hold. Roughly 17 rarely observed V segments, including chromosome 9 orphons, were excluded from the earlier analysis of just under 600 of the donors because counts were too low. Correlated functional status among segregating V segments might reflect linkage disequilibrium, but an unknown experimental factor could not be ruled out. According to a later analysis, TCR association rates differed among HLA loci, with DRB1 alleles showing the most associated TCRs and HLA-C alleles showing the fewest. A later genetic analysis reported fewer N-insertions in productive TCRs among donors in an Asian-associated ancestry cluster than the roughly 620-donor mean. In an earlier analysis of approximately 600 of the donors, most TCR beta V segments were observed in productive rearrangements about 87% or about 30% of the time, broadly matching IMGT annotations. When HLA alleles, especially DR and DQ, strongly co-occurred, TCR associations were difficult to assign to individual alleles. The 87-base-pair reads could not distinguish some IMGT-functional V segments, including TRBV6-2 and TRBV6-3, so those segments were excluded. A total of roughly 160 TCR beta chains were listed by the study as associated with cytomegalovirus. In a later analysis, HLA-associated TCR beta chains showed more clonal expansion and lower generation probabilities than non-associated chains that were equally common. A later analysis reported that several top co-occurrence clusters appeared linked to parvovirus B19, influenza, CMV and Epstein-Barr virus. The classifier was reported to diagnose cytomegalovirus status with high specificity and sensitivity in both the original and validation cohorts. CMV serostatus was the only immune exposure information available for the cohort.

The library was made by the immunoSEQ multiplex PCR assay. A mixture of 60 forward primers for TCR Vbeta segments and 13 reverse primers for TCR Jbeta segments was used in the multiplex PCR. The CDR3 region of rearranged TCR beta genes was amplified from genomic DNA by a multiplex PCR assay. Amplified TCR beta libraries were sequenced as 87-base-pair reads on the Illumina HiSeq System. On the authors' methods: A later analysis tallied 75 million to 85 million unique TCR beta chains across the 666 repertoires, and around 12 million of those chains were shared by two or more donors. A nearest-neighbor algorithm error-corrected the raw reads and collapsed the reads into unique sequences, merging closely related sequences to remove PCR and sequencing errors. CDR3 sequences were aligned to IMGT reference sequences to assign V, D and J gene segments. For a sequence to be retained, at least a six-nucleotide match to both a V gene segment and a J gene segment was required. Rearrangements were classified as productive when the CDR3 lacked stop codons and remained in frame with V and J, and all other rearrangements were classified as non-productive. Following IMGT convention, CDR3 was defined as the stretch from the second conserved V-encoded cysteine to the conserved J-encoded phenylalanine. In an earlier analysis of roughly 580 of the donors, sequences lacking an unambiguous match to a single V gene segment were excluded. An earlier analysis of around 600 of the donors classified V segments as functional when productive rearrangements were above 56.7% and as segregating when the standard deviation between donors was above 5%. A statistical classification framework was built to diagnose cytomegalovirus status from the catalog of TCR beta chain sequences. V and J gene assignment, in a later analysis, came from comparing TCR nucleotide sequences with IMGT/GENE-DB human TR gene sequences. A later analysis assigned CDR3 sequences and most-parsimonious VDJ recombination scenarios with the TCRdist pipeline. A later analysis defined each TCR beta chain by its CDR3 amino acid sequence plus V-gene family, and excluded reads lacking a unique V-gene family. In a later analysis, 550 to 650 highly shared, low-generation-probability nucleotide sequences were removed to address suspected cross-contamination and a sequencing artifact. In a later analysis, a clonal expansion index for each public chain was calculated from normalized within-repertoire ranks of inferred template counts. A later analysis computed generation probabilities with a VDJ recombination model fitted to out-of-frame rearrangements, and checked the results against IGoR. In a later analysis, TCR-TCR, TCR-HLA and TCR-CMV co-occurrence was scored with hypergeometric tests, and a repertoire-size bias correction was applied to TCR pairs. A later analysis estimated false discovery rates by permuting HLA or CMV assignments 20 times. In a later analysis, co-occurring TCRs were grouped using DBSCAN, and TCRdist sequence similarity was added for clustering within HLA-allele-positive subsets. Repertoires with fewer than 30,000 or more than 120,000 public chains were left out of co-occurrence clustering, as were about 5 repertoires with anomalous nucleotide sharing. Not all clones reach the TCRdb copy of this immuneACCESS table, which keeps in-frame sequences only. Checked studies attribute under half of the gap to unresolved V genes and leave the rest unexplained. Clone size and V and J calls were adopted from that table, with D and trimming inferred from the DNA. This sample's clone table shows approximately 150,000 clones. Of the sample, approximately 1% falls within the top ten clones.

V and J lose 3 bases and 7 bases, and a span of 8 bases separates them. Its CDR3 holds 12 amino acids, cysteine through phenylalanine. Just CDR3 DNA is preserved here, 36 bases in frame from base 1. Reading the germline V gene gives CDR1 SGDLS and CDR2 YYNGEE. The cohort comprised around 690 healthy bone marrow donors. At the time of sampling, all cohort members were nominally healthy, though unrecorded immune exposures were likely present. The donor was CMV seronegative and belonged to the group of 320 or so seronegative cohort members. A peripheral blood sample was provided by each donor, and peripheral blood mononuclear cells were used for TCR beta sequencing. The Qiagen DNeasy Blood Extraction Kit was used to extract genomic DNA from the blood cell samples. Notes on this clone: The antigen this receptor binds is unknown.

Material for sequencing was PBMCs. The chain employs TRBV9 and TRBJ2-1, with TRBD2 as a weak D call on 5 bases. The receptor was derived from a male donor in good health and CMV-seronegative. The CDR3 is CASSEWENEQFF. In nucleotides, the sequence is TGTGCCAGCAGCGAGTGGGAGAATGAGCAGTTCTTC.